A selection of T cell receptor beta chains follows, all from one sample in a study of blood T cell repertoires in COVID-19. Here immunoSEQ multiplex PCR was the method, and the copy in TCRdb shows in-frame clones only, minus some. The sample lists over 200,000 clones; 83% were seen once. Sequencing was performed on peripheral blood. Every receptor here comes from a man between 40 and 49 years old with active or convalescent COVID-19. CDR3s include the opening cysteine and the closing phenylalanine or tryptophan. Each record gives: D gene, clone size, J gene, V gene, CDR3 protein, CDR3 DNA. D genes are given only for firm matches. Where a row states a size, it is once, few, many or the class of an expanded clone; other rows omit it.

>TRBD1|-|TRBJ1-3|TRBV5-8
CASSSFTGGAGNTIYF
TGTGCCAGCAGCTCATTTACAGGGGGCGCTGGAAACACCATATATTTT
>TRBD1|-|TRBJ2-7|TRBV6-6
CASSPGQGAYEQYF
TGTGCCAGCAGCCCCGGACAGGGGGCCTACGAGCAGTACTTC
>TRBD1|-|TRBJ1-4|TRBV7-6
CASSPPGQGSEKLFF
TGTGCCAGCAGCCCGCCGGGACAGGGGAGCGAAAAACTGTTTTTT
>TRBD1|-|TRBJ1-5|TRBV19
CASRATGRRQPQHF
TGTGCCAGTAGGGCGACAGGGCGAAGGCAGCCCCAGCATTTT
>TRBD1|-|TRBJ2-1|TRBV5-1
CASSPGQAYNEQFF
TGCGCCAGCAGCCCGGGACAGGCCTACAATGAGCAGTTCTTC
>-|-|TRBJ1-4|TRBV5-5
CASSLLGQGGEKLFF
TGTGCCAGCAGCTTGCTAGGCCAGGGAGGAGAAAAACTGTTTTTT
>TRBD2|-|TRBJ2-3|TRBV3-1/TRBV3-2
CASSPGTSGGDTQYF
TGTGCCAGCAGCCCCGGGACTAGCGGGGGAGATACGCAGTATTTT
>-|-|TRBJ1-5|TRBV24-1
CATSDVDQPQHF
TGTGCCACCAGTGATGTCGATCAGCCCCAGCATTTT
>TRBD1|once|TRBJ1-5|TRBV30
CAFSAGGNQPQHF
TGTGCCTTCTCTGCAGGGGGGAATCAGCCCCAGCATTTT
>-|-|TRBJ2-5|TRBV3-1/TRBV3-2
CASSQRGHEETQYF
TGTGCCAGCAGCCAACGCGGGCACGAGGAGACCCAGTACTTC
>TRBD1|-|TRBJ1-5|TRBV3-1/TRBV3-2
CASSPGGWQPQHF
TGTGCCAGCAGTCCAGGGGGATGGCAGCCCCAGCATTTT
>TRBD1|-|TRBJ1-5|TRBV4-2
CASSQDGGQGQLPQHF
TGTGCCAGCAGCCAAGATGGGGGACAGGGGCAATTGCCCCAGCATTTT
>-|few|TRBJ2-7|TRBV19
CASSKGAASYEQYF
TGTGCCAGTAGTAAGGGAGCGGCATCTTACGAGCAGTACTTC
>-|once|TRBJ2-2|TRBV5-1
CASSDSRTFVNTGELFF
TGCGCCAGCAGCGACTCCAGGACATTCGTGAACACCGGGGAGCTGTTTTTT